The 26 T cell receptor beta chains below come from one sample, sequenced in a study of cytomegalovirus exposure and HLA in healthy donors (dated 2017 in TCRdb). Libraries were built with the immunoSEQ multiplex PCR assay. For the multiplex PCR, a mixture combining 60 forward primers for TCR Vbeta segments and 13 reverse primers for TCR Jbeta segments was used. TCRdb carries this immuneACCESS record with in-frame sequences only. Its versions omit some clonotypes, under half of them owing to an unresolved V gene in the studies checked, with the rest unexplained. The sample yields approximately 210,000 clones; 85% to 90% were counted once. The ten top clones hold approximately 1.5% of the sample. The sequencing sample was made of PBMCs. The source of these receptors is a woman younger than 35 in good health and CMV-seronegative.

V gene TRBV7-2 combines with J gene TRBJ2-2; a weak D match, TRBD2 (5 bases). The germline CDR1 and CDR2 sequences are SGHTA and FQGNSA. V was cut by 2 bases and J by 11 bases, with 12 bases left in between. The CDR3 loop spans 13 amino acids. The CDR3, as DNA: TGTGCCAGCAGCTTAAATACCCGGGGTGAGCTGTTTTTT. This sequence encodes CASSLNTRGELFF.

J is TRBJ2-5 and V is TRBV30; D may be TRBD2 (5 bases). TRBJ2-7 explains the end of the DNA better; the J call may be wrong. Germline lookup yields CDR1 GTSNPN and CDR2 SVGIG (reference sequence). This CDR3 spans 17 amino acids. For the CDR3, the DNA is TGTGCCTGGAGTGTACTGGGAGATAATGGGCCTTTACGCGAGCAGTACTTC. Translated, it gives CAWSVLGDNGPLREQYF.

A remark on this clone: Other DNA sequences in this specimen translate into the identical CDR3. The chain joins TRBV28 to TRBJ1-2; 9 bases are shared with TRBD1. Trimming took 3 bases from V and 0 from J; bases not matched to a gene: 2. Germline assignment: CDR1 MDHEN and CDR2 SYDVKM. This CDR3 has 15 residues. CDR3: CASSLGDRANYGYTF. CDR3 DNA sequence: TGTGCCAGCAGTTTGGGGGACAGGGCTAACTATGGCTACACCTTC.

The rearrangement links TRBV2 to TRBJ2-5; the match to TRBD2 covers 7 bases. The DNA end is a closer match to TRBJ2-7, so the J assignment may be wrong. The CDR3 extends over 15 amino acids. Germline CDR1 and CDR2: SNHLY and FYNNEI. Written as DNA, the CDR3 is TGTGCCAGCAGCGTCGGAACGGGGGGATCCTACGAGCAGTACTTC. This translates into CASSVGTGGSYEQYF.

The CDR3 DNA follows: TGTGCCAGCAGTTACTACCTAGCCCCCTCCGGGACCCAGTACTTC. Encoded protein: CASSYYLAPSGTQYF. The V call is TRBV6-5, the J call TRBJ2-5; D is perhaps TRBD2 (5 bases). V lost 1 base and J lost 7, with 16 bases in between. Germline CDR1 and CDR2: MNHEY and SVGAGI. This CDR3 contains 15 residues.

The chain links TRBV11-2 to TRBJ1-1, with 9 positions matching TRBD1. In germline, CDR1 is SGHAT, CDR2 FQNNGV. J lost 2 bases, V lost 5 bases, and 12 bases had no gene match. The CDR3 spans 17 residues. In DNA form, the CDR3 reads TGTGCCAGCAGCCGAAACAGGGGGACAGGGAGTAACACTGAAGCTTTCTTT. This sequence encodes CASSRNRGTGSNTEAFF.

This clone was recorded once. This sequence joins TRBV4-3 and TRBJ1-1, with a tentative D call TRBD1 (6 bases). V was shortened by 4 bases and J by 0 bases, with 12 bases between the two germline ends. Germline lookup yields CDR1 LGHNA and CDR2 YSLEER. The CDR3 is 15 residues long. CDR3 residues: CASSLGDNLNTEAFF. The CDR3 nucleotides are TGCGCCAGCAGCCTGGGGGACAACTTGAACACTGAAGCTTTCTTT.

The chain's CDR3 is CASSRSGSTQRNEQFF. DNA of the CDR3: TGTGCCAGCAGCCGTAGCGGGAGCACCCAACGGAATGAGCAGTTCTTC. The V gene is TRBV7-9, the J gene TRBJ2-1; 9 bases are shared with TRBD2. This CDR3 region has 16 residues. Per the germline V gene, CDR1 is SEHNR and CDR2 is FQNEAQ (reference sequence). The trim removed 5 bases at V and 7 bases at J, leaving 12 bases unmatched.

The chain joins TRBV11-3 to TRBJ2-2; D is perhaps TRBD2 (6 bases). The CDR3 has 17 amino acids. CDR1 and CDR2 (germline): SGHNT, YENEEA. With 5 bases removed from V and 5 bases from J, the gap between germline ends came to 21 bases. This CDR3 reads CASSPPPGTEGTGELFF. The CDR3 bases are TGTGCCAGCAGCCCACCACCTGGGACGGAGGGGACCGGGGAGCTGTTTTTT.

This chain joins TRBV28 and TRBJ2-1; 7 bases line up with TRBD1. CDR3 length: 15 residues. Germline-derived CDR1 and CDR2 are MDHEN and SYDVKM. Trimming at V came to 6 bases and at J to 0 bases, leaving 5 bases not matched to a gene. CDR3: CASSGQASSYNEQFF. CDR3 DNA: TGTGCCAGCAGCGGACAGGCGAGCTCCTACAATGAGCAGTTCTTC.

This clone was detected only once. V gene TRBV11-2 combines with J gene TRBJ2-2, with D possibly being TRBD1 (6 bases). Trimming took 4 bases from V and 6 from J, leaving 12 bases between them. This CDR3 is 14 amino acids long. Germline CDR1 is SGHAT and CDR2 is FQNNGV. The CDR3 loop reads CASSSYRAAGELFF. The CDR3 nucleotides read TGTGCCAGCAGCTCATACAGGGCCGCCGGGGAGCTGTTTTTT.

The rearrangement joins TRBV19 to TRBJ2-3, with 10 bases identical to TRBD2. The CDR3 runs to 13 residues. With V trimmed by 6 bases and J by 4 bases, 1 base remained unmatched. CDR1 and CDR2 from the germline V gene are LNHDA and SQIVND (reference sequence). The CDR3 reads CASRTSGADTQYF. CDR3 DNA: TGTGCCAGTAGAACTAGCGGGGCAGATACGCAGTATTTT. Complete variable domain (other parts from reference TRBV19 and TRBJ2-3): DGGITQSPKYLFRKEGQNVTLSCEQNLNHDAMYWYRQDPGQGLRLIYYSQIVNDFQKGDIAEGYSVSREKKESFPLTVTSAQKNPTAFYLCASRTSGADTQYFGPGTRLTVL.

Concerning this clone: One junction end disagrees with the germline gene, perhaps due to a read error. V and J are TRBV7-7 and TRBJ2-5; TRBD1 matches at 8 bases. The DNA end is more similar to TRBJ2-7, so the J call may be wrong. CDR1 and CDR2 (germline): SSHAT, FNYEAQ (reference sequence). The CDR3 length is 14 residues. CDR3 region: CASSPMTGVGEQYF. DNA for the CDR3: TGTGCTAGCAGCCCTATGACAGGGGTTGGCGAGCAGTACTTC.

This clone turned up a few times. This chain connects TRBV5-4 to TRBJ2-5, with 8 positions matching TRBD1. Germline V gene data show CDR1 as SGHNT and CDR2 as YYREEE (reference sequence). V lost 4 bases to trimming and J lost 4 bases; unmatched junction nucleotides: 15. The CDR3 has 17 amino acids. The CDR3, as DNA: TGTGCCAGCAGCGGCTATCTTTCGGCAGGGGGCTTAGAGACCCAGTACTTC. Its protein product is CASSGYLSAGGLETQYF. Full variable domain (rest looked up from reference TRBV5-4 and TRBJ2-5): ETGVTQSPTHLIKTRGQQVTLRCSSQSGHNTVSWYQQALGQGPQFIFQYYREEENGRGNFPPRFSGLQFPNYSSELNVNALELDDSALYLCASSGYLSAGGLETQYFGPGTRLLVL.

This rearrangement joins TRBV18 to TRBJ1-1; TRBD1 matches at 8 bases. The CDR3 has 15 residues. V trimming: 3 bases; J trimming: 3 bases; junction bases outside the gene matches: 6. Per germline, CDR1 KGHSH and CDR2 LQKENI. The CDR3 protein is CASSPTGGADTEAFF. For the CDR3, the DNA is TGTGCCAGCTCACCTACAGGGGGGGCGGACACTGAAGCTTTCTTT.

The rearrangement uses TRBV6-1 and TRBJ2-1; the D gene is possibly TRBD1 (6 bases). V was clipped by 1 base and J by 6 bases, with 13 bases between them. Germline-derived CDR1 and CDR2 are MNHNS and SASEGT. The CDR3 spans 15 residues. In nucleotides, the CDR3 is TGTGCCAGCAGTGAAGTAGACGGACAGTTCAATGAGCAGTTCTTC. It codes for CASSEVDGQFNEQFF.

This clone was detected once. The chain uses TRBV7-9 and TRBJ2-7; TRBD2 might be the D (5 bases). The germline V and J ends were trimmed by 1 base and 6 bases, with 10 bases remaining between them. The CDR3 contains 13 residues. CDR1 SEHNR and CDR2 FQNEAQ come from the germline V gene (reference sequence). Written as DNA, the CDR3 is TGTGCCAGCAGCTTAGGCGGAGCGGTCGAGCAGTACTTC. Protein product: CASSLGGAVEQYF.

V is TRBV30 and J is TRBJ1-4; D is undetermined. Germline V gene sequence: CDR1 GTSNPN, CDR2 SVGIG (reference sequence). This CDR3 contains 15 residues. Trimming removed 2 bases from V and 0 bases from J, with 10 bases in between. Here the CDR3 DNA reads TGTGCCTGGAGTCCCCGGACTGCAACTAATGAAAAACTGTTTTTT. Translating it yields CAWSPRTATNEKLFF.

The rearrangement uses TRBV5-1 and TRBJ2-7; 7 positions agree with TRBD1. The CDR3 runs to 14 residues. J lost 2 bases, V lost 4 bases, and 6 bases had no gene match. Germline lookup yields CDR1 SGHRS and CDR2 YFSETQ. The CDR3 DNA sequence: TGCGCCAGCAGCCCTCGGGACAGCACCTACGAGCAGTACTTC. This encodes CASSPRDSTYEQYF.

CDR3: CASSPPGHNYGYTF. The CDR3 DNA sequence: TGTGCCAGCAGCCCCCCCGGACACAACTATGGCTACACCTTC. V and J are TRBV7-2 and TRBJ1-2; D perhaps matches TRBD1 (5 bases). Trimming cost V 5 bases and J 2 bases, with 12 bases left between them. This CDR3 is built from 14 residues. Germline-derived CDR1 and CDR2 are SGHTA and FQGNSA. Complete variable domain (other parts from reference TRBV7-2 and TRBJ1-2): GAGVSQSPSNKVTEKGKDVELRCDPISGHTALYWYRQSLGQGLEFLIYFQGNSAPDKSGLPSDRFSAERTGGSVSTLTIQRTQQEDSAVYLCASSPPGHNYGYTFGSGTRLTVV.

Concerning this clone: A junction boundary mismatches the germline segment, possibly from a read error. The chain joins TRBV2 to TRBJ2-2; D unclear. The germline V gene has CDR1 SNHLY and CDR2 FYNNEI. The CDR3 has 16 amino acids. As DNA, the CDR3 is TGTGCCGGCAGCCTCATTGAGATCCCGAACACCGGGGAGCTGTTTTTT. Protein product: CAGSLIEIPNTGELFF.

The V call is TRBV19, the J call TRBJ1-2; TRBD1 aligns across 9 bases. This CDR3 comprises 15 residues. J gave up 8 bases and V 3 bases, and 10 bases lay outside the gene matches. The germline gives CDR1 LNHDA, CDR2 SQIVND (reference sequence). The chain's CDR3 is CASSIGGGQGNGYTF. The CDR3 DNA reads TGTGCCAGTAGTATTGGAGGGGGACAGGGAAACGGCTACACCTTC.

V usage is TRBV5-1 and J usage is TRBJ1-2; 7 nucleotides line up with TRBD1. Losses at the gene ends were 2 bases for V and 6 bases for J; bases not matched to a gene: 10. Germline CDR1 and CDR2: SGHRS and YFSETQ. This CDR3 is 15 amino acids long. The DNA of the CDR3 is TGCGCCAGCAGCTTACTGACAGGGTTCGGTGATGGCTACACCTTC. This sequence encodes CASSLLTGFGDGYTF.

This chain links TRBV2 with TRBJ1-2; no definite D call. The CDR3 is 12 amino acids. V dropped 3 bases and J dropped 3 bases, with 5 bases sitting between them. Germline CDR1 reads SNHLY; CDR2 reads FYNNEI. This CDR3 reads CASSDRYYGYTF. CDR3 bases: TGTGCCAGCAGTGACAGATACTATGGCTACACCTTC.

The sample holds a few counts of this clone. The genes are TRBV30 and TRBJ2-7; D may be TRBD1 (6 bases). V lost 5 bases and J lost 2, with 16 bases in between. The CDR3 loop spans 14 amino acids. In germline, CDR1 is GTSNPN, CDR2 SVGIG (reference sequence). CDR3 region: CAWDYATGPYEQYF. The CDR3 DNA is TGTGCCTGGGATTACGCGACAGGTCCCTACGAGCAGTACTTC.

This sequence joins TRBV6-5 and TRBJ2-2, with 8 bases lining up with TRBD1. The germline gives CDR1 MNHEY, CDR2 SVGAGI. J gave up 6 bases and V 6 bases, and 3 bases lay outside the gene matches. The CDR3 loop spans 13 amino acids. The CDR3 DNA sequence: TGTGCCAGCAGGCGGACAGGGTCCGGGGAGCTGTTTTTT. Protein sequence: CASRRTGSGELFF.